This TCR beta chain was profiled in a study of blood T cell repertoires in COVID-19 (dated by TCRdb to 2018 to 2020). In the study overall: Collaborator samples came from the United States, Italy and Spain and covered acute and convalescent phases of COVID-19. The sample metadata nearly always contained a de-identified subject ID, COVID-19 status, age in years and sex. The samples were drawn from two sources: the first 160 participants of the ongoing ImmuneRACE study, and 1,254 subjects contributed by 6 global collaborators. Deeply sampled blood TCRbeta repertoires from subjects exposed to, actively infected with, or recovered from COVID-19 were included in the dataset. The repertoires were released in a freely available public database intended as a resource for research on the immune response to SARS-CoV-2. The material from the prospective study consisted of cDNA or gDNA derived from T cells, B-cell-depleted T cells, or PBMCs. Where available, HLA class I and class II types were taken from metadata supplied by the sample provider and were not determined by assay-based typing. Study-wide findings and limitations: Clinical and demographic metadata were provided uncurated, with the amount varying by source and participant.

For this clone: The target of this receptor is not known. No base qualities exist here, and no much larger clone lies one base off it.

The immunoSEQ Assay, a bias-controlled multiplex PCR, was used to amplify TCRbeta CDR3 regions from genomic DNA. In the source study's methods: The number of nucleated cells in each sample was estimated by amplification of reference gene primers within the assay. To quantify the absolute abundance of each unique TCRbeta CDR3 rearrangement, sequence reads were collapsed and filtered. For each sample, productive Simpson clonality was calculated as the square root of Simpson's diversity index over productive rearrangements. TCRdb mirrors the immuneACCESS table, restricted to in-frame sequences. Some clones are absent from its copies; in checked studies, under half trace to an unresolved V gene, and the reason for the others is unknown. V, J and clone size are those of that table, while D and trimming were read from the DNA. The table for this sample lists 120,000 or so clones; under 80% of them were counted only once. The leading ten clones occupy 2.3% of the sample.

From the cysteine up to the phenylalanine, the CDR3 has a length of 17 residues. CDR3 DNA is the only sequence kept; it has 51 bases, read in frame from the first base. CDR1 and CDR2 are read off the germline V gene as KGHSH and LQKENI. V loses 4 bases at its end and J loses 3 bases; junction bases beyond the gene matches: 10. Whole blood was collected in K2EDTA tubes by collaborating institutions according to the institutions' own protocols. For TCRbeta analysis, collaborators shipped samples as frozen whole blood, isolated PBMCs, or DNA extracted from either of those sample types. The rearrangement combines TRBV18 with TRBJ1-2, and TRBD1 aligns with 11 junction nucleotides. The receptor comes from a man between 65 and 79 years old with acute or convalescent COVID-19. The sample taken for sequencing was peripheral blood. The DNA sequence is TGTGCCAGCTCACTGCAGAAAGGACAGGGGGCGGACTATGGCTACACCTTC. Its translation reads: CASSLQKGQGADYGYTF.